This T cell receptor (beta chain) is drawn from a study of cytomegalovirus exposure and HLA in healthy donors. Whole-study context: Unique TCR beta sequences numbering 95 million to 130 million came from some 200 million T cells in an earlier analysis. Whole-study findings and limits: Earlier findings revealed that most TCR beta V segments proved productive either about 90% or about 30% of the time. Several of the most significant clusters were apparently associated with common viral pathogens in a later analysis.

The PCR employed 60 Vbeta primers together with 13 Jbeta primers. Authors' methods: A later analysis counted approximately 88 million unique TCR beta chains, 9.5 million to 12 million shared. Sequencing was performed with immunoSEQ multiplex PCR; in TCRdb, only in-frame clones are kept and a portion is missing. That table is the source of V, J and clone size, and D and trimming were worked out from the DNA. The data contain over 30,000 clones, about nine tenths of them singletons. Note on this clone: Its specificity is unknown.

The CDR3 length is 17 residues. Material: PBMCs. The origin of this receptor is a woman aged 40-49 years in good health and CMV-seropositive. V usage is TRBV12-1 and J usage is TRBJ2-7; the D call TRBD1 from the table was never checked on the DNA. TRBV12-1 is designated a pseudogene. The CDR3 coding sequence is TGTGCCAGCAGCCCCCAATCGGGTGGGACAGACCTGGGAGAGCAGTACTTC. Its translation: CASSPQSGGTDLGEQYF.